Listed below are T cell receptor beta chains from one sample, sequenced in a study of cytomegalovirus exposure and HLA in healthy donors. TCRdb's copy holds only in-frame clones and misses some; the assay was immunoSEQ multiplex PCR. The sample has 220,000 or so clones; more than 75% are singletons. Sequenced material: PBMCs. The receptor set was obtained from a woman aged 18 to 35 in good health and CMV-seropositive. Each CDR3 is given with its conserved first and last residue. D genes are given only for firm matches. Some rows have no size entry. The others give once, few or many, or a class for an expanded clone.

J	V	D	size	CDR3	DNA
TRBJ2-7	TRBV5-1	TRBD1	once	CASSRGQGVYEQYF	TGCGCCAGCAGCCGGGGACAGGGGGTCTACGAGCAGTACTTC
TRBJ2-1	TRBV2	.	.	CATSEYNEQFF	TGTGCCACGAGCGAATACAATGAGCAGTTCTTC
TRBJ1-2	TRBV29-1	.	.	CSVRGQPSKGYTF	TGCAGCGTCCGTGGACAGCCAAGTAAGGGCTACACCTTC
TRBJ2-2	TRBV14	.	.	CASSPLRNTGELFF	TGTGCCAGCAGCCCGCTTAGGAACACCGGGGAGCTGTTTTTT
TRBJ1-2	TRBV28	.	.	CASSLGGSPINYGYTF	TGTGCCAGCAGTTTGGGGGGGTCCCCGATTAACTATGGCTACACCTTC
TRBJ1-2	TRBV4-1	.	once	CASNLGQGERTGYTF	TGCGCCAGCAACCTAGGTCAAGGGGAAAGGACTGGCTACACCTTC
TRBJ1-5	TRBV27	.	.	CASSLSSGGSQPQHF	TGTGCCAGCAGTTTATCGAGCGGGGGGAGTCAGCCCCAGCATTTT
TRBJ2-3	TRBV10-3	.	.	CATQGSRETDTQYF	TGTGCCACACAAGGCAGCCGGGAAACAGATACGCAGTATTTT
TRBJ1-1	TRBV28	.	.	CASSPYRMNTEAFF	TGTGCCAGCAGTCCATACAGGATGAACACTGAAGCTTTCTTT
TRBJ2-1	TRBV4-2	TRBD2	.	CASSQSSGRAYNEQFF	TGTGCCAGCAGCCAATCTAGCGGGAGGGCCTACAATGAGCAGTTCTTC
TRBJ2-3	TRBV30	TRBD2	.	CAWSGDLAGSRDTQYF	TGTGCCTGGAGTGGGGATCTAGCGGGAAGCAGAGATACGCAGTATTTT
TRBJ2-2	TRBV27	TRBD2	.	CASSISGNGPGELFF	TGTGCCAGCAGTATTAGCGGGAACGGGCCCGGGGAGCTGTTTTTT